These 19 T cell receptor beta chains originate from one sample sequenced in a study of identical twins. From the 5' RACE reads, TCRdb called clonotypes with MiXCR, one entry per CDR3 protein. The sample includes some 760,000 distinct CDR3 sequences, 15% to 20% of them seen just once. This sample was also put to use in a study of T cells expressing NK-cell markers.

The sample was PBMCs. The receptors derive from a woman between 18 and 29 years old in good health.

This chain links TRBV9 with TRBJ2-5; D remains unclear. CDR1 is SGDLS, CDR2 YYNGEE, per germline. The CDR3 spans 12 residues. V was shortened by 0 bases and J by 4 bases, with 4 bases between the two germline ends. CDR3 residues: CASSVDGETQYF. CDR3 coding DNA: TGTGCCAGCAGCGTAGACGGAGAGACCCAGTACTTC.

This clonotype occurred a few times. V and J are TRBV15 and TRBJ1-2, with D uncertain. Trimming stripped 0 bases from V and 2 bases from J, with 10 bases between. The CDR3 is made up of 15 amino acids. Germline lookup yields CDR1 LNHNV and CDR2 YYDKDF (reference sequence). This chain's CDR3 is CATSRDGPANYGYTF. CDR3 in DNA: TGTGCCACCAGCAGAGATGGGCCGGCAAACTATGGCTACACCTTC.

This clonotype was seen many times. The chain is built from TRBV11-2 and TRBJ2-1; no clear D. Trimming pared 5 bases from V and 6 bases from J, leaving 11 bases between. The V gene's germline CDR1 is SGHAT and CDR2 FQNNGV. This CDR3 is built from 13 residues. Here the CDR3 reads CASSPRTGNEQFF. CDR3 sequence (DNA): TGTGCCAGCAGCCCCAGGACCGGCAATGAGCAGTTCTTC.

The J gene is TRBJ2-1, the V gene TRBV12-3 or TRBV12-4, with 7 positions matching TRBD2. V was clipped by 7 bases and J by 7 bases; unmatched bases: 13. This CDR3 is built from 15 residues. CDR3 sequence reads: CASTGARGGRNEQFF. The DNA for the CDR3 is TGTGCCAGCACCGGGGCCCGCGGGGGTAGGAATGAGCAGTTCTTC.

This clonotype was seen just once. This rearrangement joins TRBV2 to TRBJ2-7; 11 nucleotides line up with TRBD2. Germline trimming cut 6 bases from V and 10 bases from J; bases unmatched to any gene: 8. There are 13 residues in the CDR3. In germline, CDR1 is SNHLY, CDR2 FYNNEI. CDR3 sequence (DNA): TGTGCCAGCAGCCAGTTACTAGCGGGAGTCCAGTACTTC. Amino acid sequence: CASSQLLAGVQYF.

In this sample, this clonotype turned up a few times. This sequence joins TRBV20-1 and TRBJ1-1; no reliable D call. CDR1 and CDR2 from the germline V gene are DFQATT and SNEGSKA (reference sequence). V lost 5 bases to trimming and J lost 4 bases, with 8 bases between them. This CDR3 is 11 amino acids long. CDR3 DNA sequence: TGCAGTGCTTACCGGAGCACTGAAGCTTTCTTT. Protein product: CSAYRSTEAFF.

The genes are TRBV25-1 and TRBJ2-1, with 10 bases matching TRBD1. Germline CDR1 MGHDK, CDR2 SYGVNS. Trimming at V came to 6 bases and at J to 7 bases, leaving 3 bases not matched to a gene. This CDR3 comprises 13 residues. This CDR3 is CASRDRGRNEQFF. The CDR3 nucleotides are TGTGCCAGCAGGGACAGGGGGAGAAATGAGCAGTTCTTC.

This chain connects TRBV9 to TRBJ1-2; D might be TRBD1 (6 bases). The CDR3 runs 13 residues. V dropped 5 bases and J dropped 5 bases, with 13 bases sitting between them. Germline V lookup: CDR1 SGDLS, CDR2 YYNGEE. The CDR3 region has the DNA TGTGCCAGCAGTGATGGGGGCGGGTATGGCTACACCTTC. Residues: CASSDGGGYGYTF.

CDR3 in amino acids: CASSSTSATAEQFF. The CDR3 nucleotides are TGTGCCAGCAGTTCTACTAGCGCGACCGCTGAGCAGTTCTTC. The chain carries TRBV12-3 or TRBV12-4 and TRBJ2-1, with 7 bases fitting TRBD2. There are 14 residues in the CDR3. V was clipped by 4 bases and J by 9 bases; unmatched bases: 9.

The rearrangement uses TRBV12-5 and TRBJ2-1; D gene ambiguous. Looked up from germline, CDR1 is LGHNT and CDR2 is FRNRAP. This CDR3 is 11 amino acids long. Deletions cut 1 base from V and 12 bases from J, with 7 bases between. This chain's CDR3 is CASGLDLRQFF. In nucleotides, the CDR3 is TGTGCTAGTGGTTTGGACTTGCGGCAGTTCTTC.

This clonotype was counted between two and nine times. The J gene is TRBJ2-1, the V gene TRBV7-9, with no clear D. The CDR3 is 15 residues long. Germline assignment: CDR1 SEHNR and CDR2 FQNEAQ (reference sequence). V lost 4 bases, J lost 0 bases, and 10 bases lay in between. The CDR3: CASSSPDPSYNEQFF. DNA of the CDR3: TGTGCCAGCAGCTCCCCGGACCCCTCCTACAATGAGCAGTTCTTC.

This clonotype was detected a few times. CDR3 sequence reads: CSARDRERAAYEQYF. The CDR3 DNA follows: TGCAGTGCTAGAGATCGCGAGCGGGCCGCCTACGAGCAGTACTTC. This chain uses TRBV20-1 with TRBJ2-7; D may be TRBD2 (6 bases). The CDR3 runs 15 residues. From germline, CDR1 is DFQATT and CDR2 SNEGSKA (reference sequence). With 0 bases removed from V and 2 bases from J, the gap between germline ends came to 14 bases.

The rearrangement uses TRBV30 and TRBJ2-7; D remains unclear. Trimming removed 4 bases from V and 0 bases from J, with 7 bases in between. Per the germline V gene, CDR1 is GTSNPN and CDR2 is SVGIG (reference sequence). The CDR3 runs 12 residues. The CDR3 region has the DNA TGTGCCTGGATAGGTATCTCCTACGAGCAGTACTTC. Its protein is CAWIGISYEQYF.

This sequence joins TRBV12-3 or TRBV12-4 and TRBJ2-7; 12 bases agree with TRBD2. The V segment lost 4 bases and the J segment 5 bases; nucleotides outside the gene matches: 12. The CDR3 runs 17 residues. For the CDR3, the DNA is TGTGCCAGCAGTTCCCGACTAGCGGGAGACGGGGCTAACGAGCAGTACTTC. The encoded protein is CASSSRLAGDGANEQYF.

This clonotype was observed a handful of times. CDR3 DNA sequence: TGCAGTGTCCGGGGAGGGAGTATCTCCTACGAGCAGTACTTC. Protein sequence: CSVRGGSISYEQYF. The chain links TRBV20-1 to TRBJ2-7; 7 nucleotides line up with TRBD2. The CDR3 length is 14 residues. The germline gives CDR1 DFQATT, CDR2 SNEGSKA (reference sequence). J gave up 0 bases and V 7 bases, and 9 bases lay outside the gene matches.

At least ten counts were recorded for this clonotype. The rearrangement links TRBV5-1 to TRBJ2-5, with D tentatively TRBD1 (6 bases). V dropped 4 bases and J dropped 5 bases, with 12 bases sitting between them. Germline values: CDR1 SGHRS, CDR2 YFSETQ. The CDR3 spans 13 residues. CDR3 residues: CASSPGQRETQYF. CDR3 DNA sequence: TGCGCCAGCAGCCCAGGACAGCGGGAGACCCAGTACTTC.

This clonotype was detected a few times. The rearrangement links TRBV3-1 to TRBJ2-7; TRBD2 might be the D (6 bases). Germline-derived CDR1 and CDR2 are LGHDT and YNNKEL (reference sequence). The CDR3 spans 14 residues. V was shortened by 3 bases and J by 5 bases, with 14 bases between the two germline ends. For the CDR3, the DNA is TGTGCCAGCAGCCAGGCCGGGGGAAGGAACGAGCAGTACTTC. This codes for CASSQAGGRNEQYF.

This clonotype was counted only a few times. This chain connects TRBV6-1 to TRBJ2-5; 8 bases agree with TRBD2. The V and J ends lost 7 bases and 5 bases, in that order; junction bases with no gene match: 12. This CDR3 spans 15 amino acids. Germline-derived CDR1 and CDR2 are MNHNS and SASEGT. The CDR3 DNA reads as TGTGCCAGCATGCGGCTAGCGGGTCCCCAGGAGACCCAGTACTTC. Protein product: CASMRLAGPQETQYF.

This clonotype was seen more than once but under ten times. The chain has TRBV20-1 and TRBJ2-3; D unclear. The CDR3 loop spans 13 amino acids. Germline CDR1 and CDR2: DFQATT and SNEGSKA (reference sequence). The V gene lost 5 bases and the J gene lost 4 bases, with 13 bases spanning the gap. The CDR3 here is CSAGPGGPDTQYF. The CDR3 DNA reads TGCAGTGCTGGGCCCGGTGGCCCAGATACGCAGTATTTT.